The subject of this entry is one T cell receptor beta chain. The table lists this clonotype with many counts. What this receptor recognizes is not known. Per-base quality was not reported, and no clone a single base away is much larger than it. Donors were a few dozen systemically healthy Caucasian individuals from Russia aged roughly 6 to 100 years. Each donor gave 9.5 to 10 milliliters of peripheral blood, drawn into EDTA-treated Vacutainer tubes. PBMCs were isolated by Ficoll-Paque density-gradient centrifugation, with at least 6 million obtained per sample. Trizol reagent was used to extract total RNA from the PBMCs, yielding at least 5.5 micrograms per sample. For every donor, flow cytometry on a PBMC aliquot measured the percentage of naive CD45RAhigh/CD27high T cells. This entry belongs to a study of blood T cells in healthy people across ages (dated by TCRdb to 2015 to 2017). Study-wide context: In model experiments, template switching captured about one uniquely barcoded TCR beta cDNA molecule for every two T cells. Age-related changes in TCR beta repertoire diversity were measured in the study by deep sequencing normalized with unique cDNA molecular identifiers. The donors were divided into four age groups: young (average roughly 15 years), middle-aged (almost 40), aged (about 61) and long-lived (roughly 88). Donors of different ages were randomly distributed across sequencing lanes to avoid experimental bias. Two additional independent replicas of 1 million unique cDNA reads from the same blood draw were analyzed for two donors (one aged 18 to 30 and one aged 80 or older).

Library prep was done by 5' RACE. This sample was sequenced with an Illumina HiSeq 2500. A second roughly 7 to 11 cycle PCR used a sample-barcoded 5' primer and a J-beta primer mix. A unique molecular identifier was introduced onto each TCR beta cDNA molecule by a template-switch 5' adaptor carrying 12 random nucleotides. Each sample yielded at least 3 million CDR3-containing paired-end reads. All of the RNA was converted into first-strand cDNA using the Mint cDNA synthesis kit, with a TRBC-specific oligonucleotide serving as the primer. All cDNA was treated with uracil-DNA glycosylase and then went through a first 18-cycle PCR with the universal primers M1SS and BC2_uni_R. The published analysis was carried out like this. For normalization, 1 million high-quality reads, each with a distinct molecular identifier, were randomly selected from each sample. Reads with shared molecular identifiers were discarded instead of being binned into consensus sequences. MiTCR, set to a Q25 quality threshold and the strictest error-elimination algorithm, was used for CDR3 identification, clonotype clustering and error correction. A nonparametric unseen species model with Euler transformation was used to estimate a lower bound on total TCR beta diversity. The public sequencing data were trimmed at Q25 with fastp and processed into clonotypes with MiXCR by TCRdb, which kept only in-frame beta chains. Identical CDR3 proteins give one entry, which carries the most common genes and DNA. These V and J calls are TCRdb output, not the study's own analysis. In all, the sample holds over 950,000 distinct CDR3 sequences, and roughly 51% of those were seen once. The top ten clones comprise about 20% of the sample.

Broad study findings and their caveats: Bulk unsorted PBMC profiling prevented conclusive comparison of naive and antigen-experienced compartments. Observed TCR beta diversity correlated strongly with the percentage of naive T cells measured by flow cytometry. The long-lived group showed more naive CD4+ T cells, fewer expanded clones and increased TCR diversity than the aged group, suggesting age selection. Estimates of total diversity based on one million sequenced T cells were considered lower bounds and underestimates. Donor CMV infection status was unknown, potentially confounding age-related changes in expanded clonotypes. As age increased, observed TCR beta diversity per million T cells dropped in a roughly linear way, and a significant reduction was already evident by age around 41.

This receptor was identified in an older woman in good health. Material for sequencing was blood.

The CDR3 region: CAISEELGPYEQYF. The base sequence is TGTGCCATCAGTGAGGAGCTGGGCCCATACGAGCAGTACTTC. Recombination linked TRBV10-3 to TRBJ2-7; the D segment cannot be called with confidence. Sequences ENHRY (CDR1) and SYGVKD (CDR2) are obtained from the germline V gene. Including the terminal cysteine and phenylalanine, the CDR3 comprises 14 residues. Here the CDR3 DNA is all that survives: 42 bases in frame from base 1. V lost 2 bases and J lost 4 bases; the stretch between them is 12 bases long.